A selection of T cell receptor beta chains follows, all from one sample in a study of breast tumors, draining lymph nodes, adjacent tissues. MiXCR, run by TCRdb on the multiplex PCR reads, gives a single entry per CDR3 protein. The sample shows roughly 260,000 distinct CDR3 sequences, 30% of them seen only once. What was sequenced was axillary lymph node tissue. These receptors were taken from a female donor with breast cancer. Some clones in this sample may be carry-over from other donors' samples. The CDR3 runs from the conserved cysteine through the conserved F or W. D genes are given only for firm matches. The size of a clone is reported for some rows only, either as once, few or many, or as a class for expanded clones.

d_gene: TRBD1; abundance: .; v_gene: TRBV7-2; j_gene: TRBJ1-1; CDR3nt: TGTGCCAGCAGCTCCTTAGACAGGGGAGGGAACACTGAACCTTTCTTT; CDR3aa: CASSSLDRGGNTEPFF
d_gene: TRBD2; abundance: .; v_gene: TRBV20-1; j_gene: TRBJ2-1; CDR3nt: TGCAGTGCTCTCCCGGGGACTAGCGGGACCGGTGAGCAGTTCTTC; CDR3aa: CSALPGTSGTGEQFF
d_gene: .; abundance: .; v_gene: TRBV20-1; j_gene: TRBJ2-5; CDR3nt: TGCAGTGCTAGGGCTCTAATGGAGGCCCAGTACTTC; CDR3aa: CSARALMEAQYF
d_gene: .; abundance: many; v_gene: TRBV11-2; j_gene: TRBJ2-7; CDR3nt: TGTGCCAGCAGACACGCGGGACGGGGGAGCTCCTACGAGCAGTACTTC; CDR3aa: CASRHAGRGSSYEQYF
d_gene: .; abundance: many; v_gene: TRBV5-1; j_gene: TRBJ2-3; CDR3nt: TGCGCCAGCAGCTCGACTGTTAGCACAGATACGCAGTATTTT; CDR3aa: CASSSTVSTDTQYF
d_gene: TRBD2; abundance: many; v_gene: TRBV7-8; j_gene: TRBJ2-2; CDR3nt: TGTGCCAGCAACGAACGGGGGGGGTACACCGGGGAGCTGTTTTTT; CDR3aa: CASNERGGYTGELFF
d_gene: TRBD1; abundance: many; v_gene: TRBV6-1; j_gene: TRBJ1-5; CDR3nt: TGTGCCAGCAGTGATCCGGGACAGGGTTTTCAGCCCCAGCATTTT; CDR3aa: CASSDPGQGFQPQHF
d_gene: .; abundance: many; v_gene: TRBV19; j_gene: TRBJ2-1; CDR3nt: TGTGCCAGTAGGGCTCCGAGGGACACCTACAATGAGCAGTTCTTC; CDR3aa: CASRAPRDTYNEQFF
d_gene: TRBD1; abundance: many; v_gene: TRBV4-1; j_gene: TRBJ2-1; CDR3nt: TGCGCCAGCTCCGGGACAGTTTACAATGAGCAGTTCTTC; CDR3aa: CASSGTVYNEQFF
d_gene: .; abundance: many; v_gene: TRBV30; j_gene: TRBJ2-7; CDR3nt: TGTGCCTGGAGTACCGGGACCTTCTACGAGCAGTACTTC; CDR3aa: CAWSTGTFYEQYF
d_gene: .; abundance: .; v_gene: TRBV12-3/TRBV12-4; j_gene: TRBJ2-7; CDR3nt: TGTGCCAGCAGTTCCAGAGGGTACCACGAGCAGTACTTC; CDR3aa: CASSSRGYHEQYF
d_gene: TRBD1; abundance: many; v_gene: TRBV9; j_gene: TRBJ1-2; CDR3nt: TGTGCCAGCAGCGTAGATGGGACAGACTATGGCTACACCTTC; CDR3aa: CASSVDGTDYGYTF
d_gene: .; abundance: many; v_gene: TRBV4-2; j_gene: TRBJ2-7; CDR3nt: TGTGCCAGCAGCCAAGAAAGGGTAGGGGGCGAGCAGTACTTC; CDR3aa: CASSQERVGGEQYF
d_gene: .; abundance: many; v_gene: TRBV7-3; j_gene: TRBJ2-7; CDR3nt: TGTGCCAGCAGCTTCCAACAGGGAGTAGGTTACGAGCAGTACTTC; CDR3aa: CASSFQQGVGYEQYF
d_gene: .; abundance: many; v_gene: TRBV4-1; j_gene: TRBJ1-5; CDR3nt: TGCGCCAGCAGCCAAGAGGCAGGCCTTAGCAATCAGCCCCAGCATTTT; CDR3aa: CASSQEAGLSNQPQHF
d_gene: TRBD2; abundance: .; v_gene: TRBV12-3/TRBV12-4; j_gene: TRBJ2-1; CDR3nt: TGTGCCATCGGTGAAGGACTAGCGGGGGGCAATGAGCAGTTCTTC; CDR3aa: CAIGEGLAGGNEQFF
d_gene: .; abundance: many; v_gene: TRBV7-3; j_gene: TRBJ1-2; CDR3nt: TGTGCCAGCAGCCCGACGCAGGGGAACTATGGCTACACCTTC; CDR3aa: CASSPTQGNYGYTF
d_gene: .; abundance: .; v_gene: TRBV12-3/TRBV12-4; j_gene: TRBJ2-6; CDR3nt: TGTGCCAGCAGTTTAGGGTACGGGGGTATCACTTCGGGGGCCAACGTCCTGATTTTC; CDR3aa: CASSLGYGGITSGANVLIF
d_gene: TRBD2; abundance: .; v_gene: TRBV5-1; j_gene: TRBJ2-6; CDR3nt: TGCGCCAGCAGCTCGGAGGGGACTAGCGGGTCTCTTGGGGCCAACGTCCTGACTTTC; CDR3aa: CASSSEGTSGSLGANVLTF
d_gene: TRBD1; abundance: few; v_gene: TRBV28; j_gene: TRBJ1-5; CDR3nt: TGTGCCAGCAGGGATCACTCGGGACAGACTAACAATCAGCCCCAGCATTTT; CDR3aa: CASRDHSGQTNNQPQHF
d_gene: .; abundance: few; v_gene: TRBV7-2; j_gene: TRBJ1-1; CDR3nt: TGTGCCAGCAGCTCGGGACAAAGGGTGGGTGAAGCTTTCTTT; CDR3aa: CASSSGQRVGEAFF
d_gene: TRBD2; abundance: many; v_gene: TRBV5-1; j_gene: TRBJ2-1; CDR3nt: TGCGCCAGCAGTGGCGGGAGGAGCAATGAGCAGTTCTTC; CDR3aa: CASSGGRSNEQFF
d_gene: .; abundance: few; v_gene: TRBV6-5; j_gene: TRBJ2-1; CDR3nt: TGTGCCAGCAGTATAGCGGCTAGCTCCTACAATGAGCAGTTCTTC; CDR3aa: CASSIAASSYNEQFF
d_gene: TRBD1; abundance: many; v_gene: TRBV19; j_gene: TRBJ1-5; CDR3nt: TGTGCCAGTACCCAGGGGGGGGGCAATCAGCCCCAGCATTTT; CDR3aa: CASTQGGGNQPQHF
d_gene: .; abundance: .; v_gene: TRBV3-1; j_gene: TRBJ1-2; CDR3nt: TGTGCCAGCAGCCAAGATCCGGGGGGCGGATTGCTCTATGGCTACACCTTC; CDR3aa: CASSQDPGGGLLYGYTF
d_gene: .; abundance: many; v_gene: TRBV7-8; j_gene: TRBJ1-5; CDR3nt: TGTGCCAGCAGCTTAGGTGGAGGAGGGGACGCGGGGAGACAGCCCCAGCATTTT; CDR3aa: CASSLGGGGDAGRQPQHF
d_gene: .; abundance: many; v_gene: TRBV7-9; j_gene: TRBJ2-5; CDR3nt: TGTGCCAGCAGCTTACCTTTAGGACAGGAGACCCAGTACTTC; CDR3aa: CASSLPLGQETQYF
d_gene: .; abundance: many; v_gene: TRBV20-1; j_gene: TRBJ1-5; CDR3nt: TGCAGTGCTCCGGATCCATCGACAGAGTATAGCAATCAGCCCCAGCATTTT; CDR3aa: CSAPDPSTEYSNQPQHF
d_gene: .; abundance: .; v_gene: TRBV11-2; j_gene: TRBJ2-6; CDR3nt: TGTGCCACCAGCCGCTGGGCCGGGACACCTCACTCTGGGGCCAACGTCCTGACTTTC; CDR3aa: CATSRWAGTPHSGANVLTF
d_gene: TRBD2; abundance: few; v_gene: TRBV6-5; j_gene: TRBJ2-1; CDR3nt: TGTGCCAGCACCCGGGGGACTAGCGGCGGCTACAATGAGCAGTTCTTC; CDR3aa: CASTRGTSGGYNEQFF
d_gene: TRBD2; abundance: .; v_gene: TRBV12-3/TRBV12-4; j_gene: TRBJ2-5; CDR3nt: TGTGCCAGCAGCCCGCGGAGGTCAGCGGGAATGGGAGAGACCCAGTACTTC; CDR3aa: CASSPRRSAGMGETQYF
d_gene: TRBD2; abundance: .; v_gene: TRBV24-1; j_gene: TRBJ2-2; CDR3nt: TGTGCCACCAGTGATCTTCGGACTAGCCCAGATACCGGGGAGCTGTTTTTT; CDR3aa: CATSDLRTSPDTGELFF
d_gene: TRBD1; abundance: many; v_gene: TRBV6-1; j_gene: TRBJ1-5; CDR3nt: TGTGCCAGCAGTTTACAGGGGGCCGGAAATCAGCCCCAGCATTTT; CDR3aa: CASSLQGAGNQPQHF
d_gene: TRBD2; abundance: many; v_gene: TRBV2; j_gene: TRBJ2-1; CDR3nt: TGTGCCAGCGGTGTGCTACTAGCGAATGAGCAGTTCTTC; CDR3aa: CASGVLLANEQFF
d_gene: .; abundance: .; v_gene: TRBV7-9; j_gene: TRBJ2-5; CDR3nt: TGTGCCACCAGTGCGATGCAGGGATTTAGGGAGACCCAGTACTTC; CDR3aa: CATSAMQGFRETQYF
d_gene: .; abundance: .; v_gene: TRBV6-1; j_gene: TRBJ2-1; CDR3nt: TGTGCCAGCAGTGAAGTCGTGGTTGCGGGCAGGGAGCAGTTCTTC; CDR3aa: CASSEVVVAGREQFF
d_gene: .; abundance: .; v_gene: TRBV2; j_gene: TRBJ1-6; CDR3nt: TGTGCCAGCAGCGAATTAGCTTCCCAGACAGATAATTCACCCCTCCACTTT; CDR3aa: CASSELASQTDNSPLHF
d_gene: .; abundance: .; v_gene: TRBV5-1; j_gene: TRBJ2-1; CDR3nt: TGCGCCAGCAGCATCGCAACCGGGACCGAATCCCCGGCGGCCCTCGATGAGCAGTTCTTC; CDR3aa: CASSIATGTESPAALDEQFF
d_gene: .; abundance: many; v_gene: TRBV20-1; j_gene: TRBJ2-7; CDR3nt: TGCAGTGCAACGAAGGGCCTTAGTCTAGCGCAAACCTACGAGCAGTACTTC; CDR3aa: CSATKGLSLAQTYEQYF
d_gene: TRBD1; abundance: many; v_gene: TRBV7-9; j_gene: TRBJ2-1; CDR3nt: TGTGCCAGCAGCTTAGGGAGGACAGGTTACAATGAGCAGTTCTTC; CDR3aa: CASSLGRTGYNEQFF
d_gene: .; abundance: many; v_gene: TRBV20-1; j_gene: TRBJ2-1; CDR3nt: TGCAGTGCTACCGTGTTAGCAGGTGGATCCAATGAGCAGTTCTTC; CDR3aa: CSATVLAGGSNEQFF
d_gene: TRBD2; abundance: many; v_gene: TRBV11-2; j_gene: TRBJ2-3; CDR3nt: TGTGCCAGCAGCTTAGATCTGGGGACTAGCGGTCTTACAGATACGCAGTATTTT; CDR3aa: CASSLDLGTSGLTDTQYF
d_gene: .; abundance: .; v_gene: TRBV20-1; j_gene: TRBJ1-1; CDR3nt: TGCAGTGGCCATTCGTACGAGAACACTGAAGCTTTCTTT; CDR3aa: CSGHSYENTEAFF
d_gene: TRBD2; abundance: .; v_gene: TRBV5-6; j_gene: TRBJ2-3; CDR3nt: TGTGCCAGCAGCCCCGGGGGGGCTATAACAGATACGCAGTATTTT; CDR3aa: CASSPGGAITDTQYF
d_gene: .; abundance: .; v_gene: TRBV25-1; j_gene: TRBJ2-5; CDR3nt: .; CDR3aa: CACSARSSRLETQYF
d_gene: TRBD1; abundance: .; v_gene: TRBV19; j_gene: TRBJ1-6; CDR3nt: TGTGCCAGTCGGGACAGGGGGTTCAATTCACCCCTCCACTTT; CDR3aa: CASRDRGFNSPLHF